Shown below are 8 T cell receptor beta chains from a single sample sequenced in a study of T cell repertoires in cytomegalovirus infection. A single record per CDR3 protein comes from TCRdb applying MiXCR to the reads. This sample has around 430,000 distinct CDR3 sequences, with under 55% found just once. No antigen has been assigned to these receptors. This specimen consisted of cultured PBMCs, obtained from culture after CMV antigen stimulation. The receptors originated from a human donor in good health (CMV status not recorded). Some clones in this sample may be carry-over from other donors' samples.

This clonotype was detected a few times. The rearrangement joins TRBV28 to TRBJ2-6; D might be TRBD2 (5 bases). The ends were cut back, 6 bases at V and 0 bases at J, with 12 bases in the middle. Germline V gene lookup returns CDR1 MDHEN and CDR2 SYDVKM. The CDR3 spans 16 residues. The chain's CDR3 is CASSFAAGSGANVLTF. CDR3 in DNA: TGTGCCAGCAGCTTCGCCGCGGGCTCTGGGGCCAACGTCCTGACTTTC.

The J gene is TRBJ2-7, the V gene TRBV7-3; D is unresolved. V gave up 5 bases and J gave up 3 bases, with 11 bases separating them. The length of the CDR3 is 13 residues. From germline, CDR1 is SGHTA and CDR2 FQGTGA. The CDR3 nucleotides are TGTGCCAGCAGCCGAGTTACCCACTACGAGCAGTACTTC. Protein product: CASSRVTHYEQYF.

In its sample, this clonotype was seen a few times. The chain couples TRBV7-2 to TRBJ2-3; perhaps TRBD2 as D (6 bases). This CDR3 comprises 15 residues. Germline loops: CDR1 SGHTA, CDR2 FQGNSA. V lost 5 bases, J lost 6 bases, and 18 bases lay in between. The CDR3 here is CASSPGTLHSDTQYF. CDR3 bases: TGTGCCAGCAGCCCAGGGACTCTACACTCGGATACGCAGTATTTT. The full variable domain, its missing parts supplied by reference TRBV7-2 and TRBJ2-3, is GAGVSQSPSNKVTEKGKDVELRCDPISGHTALYWYRQSLGQGLEFLIYFQGNSAPDKSGLPSDRFSAERTGGSVSTLTIQRTQQEDSAVYLCASSPGTLHSDTQYFGPGTRLTVL.

V gene TRBV27 combines with J gene TRBJ2-5, with D possibly matching TRBD1 (5 bases). The CDR3 sequence is 15 residues long. Trimming removed 0 bases at V and 5 bases at J, with 13 bases between. Germline values: CDR1 MNHEY, CDR2 SMNVEV (reference sequence). The chain's CDR3 is CASSLSPGHWETQYF. The CDR3 DNA reads TGTGCCAGCAGTTTATCGCCCGGACATTGGGAGACCCAGTACTTC.

This clonotype showed up many times. This chain connects TRBV19 to TRBJ1-5; TRBD1 agrees at 7 bases. The CDR3 is 13 residues long. The ends lost 9 bases at V and 4 bases at J; junction bases unmatched: 6. The V gene's germline CDR1 is LNHDA and CDR2 SQIVND (reference sequence). The CDR3 region is CASSVDRNQPQHF. Here the CDR3 DNA reads TGTGCCAGCAGTGTGGACAGGAATCAGCCCCAGCATTTT.

This chain links TRBV4-1 with TRBJ2-2; 7 bases line up with TRBD1. V trimming: 5 bases; J trimming: 4 bases; junction bases outside the gene matches: 7. This CDR3 has 15 residues. The germline CDR1 and CDR2 sequences are MGHRA and YSYEKL. CDR3 DNA: TGCGCCAGCAGCATAAGACAGGGTGGCACCGGGGAGCTGTTTTTT. Translating gives CASSIRQGGTGELFF.

Only a few counts were recorded for this clonotype. The gene calls are TRBV11-1 and TRBJ2-7; possibly TRBD1 for D (5 bases). V dropped 1 base and J dropped 6 bases, with 10 bases sitting between them. Germline V lookup: CDR1 SGHAT, CDR2 FQDESV (reference sequence). CDR3 length: 13 amino acids. CDR3: CASSLGQTLEQYF. Here the CDR3 DNA reads TGTGCCAGCAGCTTAGGACAGACCCTCGAGCAGTACTTC.

The chain joins TRBV12-3 or TRBV12-4 to TRBJ2-7; TRBD2 agrees at 16 bases. The CDR3 sequence is 16 residues long. Trimming removed 3 bases from V and 5 bases from J; junction bases left unmatched: 4. The CDR3 loop reads CASSFPGTSGRDEQYF. CDR3 coding DNA: TGTGCCAGCAGTTTCCCCGGGACTAGCGGGAGGGACGAGCAGTACTTC.